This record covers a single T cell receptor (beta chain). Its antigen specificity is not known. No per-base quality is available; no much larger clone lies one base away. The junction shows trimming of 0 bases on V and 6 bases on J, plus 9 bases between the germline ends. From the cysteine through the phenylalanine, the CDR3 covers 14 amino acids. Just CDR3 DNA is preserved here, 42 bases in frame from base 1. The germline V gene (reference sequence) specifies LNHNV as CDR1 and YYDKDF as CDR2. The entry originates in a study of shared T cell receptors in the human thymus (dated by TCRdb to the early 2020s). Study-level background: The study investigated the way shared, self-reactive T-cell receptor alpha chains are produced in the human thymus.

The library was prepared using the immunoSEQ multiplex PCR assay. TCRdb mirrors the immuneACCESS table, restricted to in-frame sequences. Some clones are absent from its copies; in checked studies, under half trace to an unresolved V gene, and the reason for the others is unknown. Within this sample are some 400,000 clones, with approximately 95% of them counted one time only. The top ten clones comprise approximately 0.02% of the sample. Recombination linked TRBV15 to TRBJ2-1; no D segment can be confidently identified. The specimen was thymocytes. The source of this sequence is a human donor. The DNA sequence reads TGTGCCACCAGCAGAGATACGGGTTGCAATGAGCAGTTCTTC. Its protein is CATSRDTGCNEQFF.